A selection of T cell receptor beta chains follows, all from one sample in a study of cytomegalovirus exposure and HLA in healthy donors. Clones were read by immunoSEQ multiplex PCR, and TCRdb kept only the in-frame ones, dropping some. The table lists 130,000 or so clones, roughly 89% of them singletons. Sequencing was done on a sample of PBMCs. Source of these receptors: a young woman in good health and CMV-seronegative. Each CDR3 is given with its conserved first and last residue. The D gene is left open where the match is weak. Clone size is stated in some rows and not others, as once, few, many or a class when expanded.

V	D	J	size	CDR3	DNA
TRBV27	TRBD1	TRBJ1-6	-	CASKRQGANASPWSPLHF	TGTGCCAGCAAGAGACAGGGGGCTAACGCGTCCCCATGGTCACCCCTCCACTTT
TRBV5-1	-	TRBJ2-1	-	CASSTSTSSSYNEQFF	TGCGCCAGCAGCACCTCAACTAGCAGCTCCTACAATGAGCAGTTCTTC
TRBV2	-	TRBJ1-5	-	CASSAGGGILRRNQPQHF	TGTGCCAGCAGTGCGGGGGGAGGGATCTTACGTCGCAATCAGCCCCAGCATTTT
TRBV7-9	-	TRBJ1-2	-	CASSLPQWGHGYTF	TGTGCCAGCAGCTTACCCCAGTGGGGGCATGGCTACACCTTC
TRBV29-1	-	TRBJ1-2	-	CSVEEPGVHGTAF	TGCAGCGTTGAAGAACCAGGTGTGCATGGTACCGCCTTC
TRBV6-5	-	TRBJ1-1	-	CASRRRPRTDTEAFF	TGTGCCAGCAGGCGAAGACCGCGGACTGACACTGAAGCTTTCTTT
TRBV15	-	TRBJ1-1	-	CATSRPRGKGGWGTEAFF	TGTGCCACCAGCAGACCAAGGGGCAAGGGAGGATGGGGCACTGAAGCTTTCTTT
TRBV5-1	TRBD2	TRBJ2-3	-	CASSNPSGGDTQYF	TGCGCCAGCAGTAATCCTAGCGGGGGAGATACGCAGTATTTT
TRBV6-4	TRBD2	TRBJ2-3	-	CASSLAGLTDTQYF	TGTGCCAGCAGCCTAGCGGGGCTGACAGATACGCAGTATTTT
TRBV27	TRBD2	TRBJ2-3	-	CASRALGRGGRDTQYF	TGTGCCAGTCGGGCCCTGGGGAGGGGTGGTAGAGATACGCAGTATTTT
TRBV5-6	-	TRBJ2-7	few	CASSSDSSYEQYF	TGTGCCAGCAGCTCCGACAGCTCCTACGAGCAGTACTTC
TRBV4-2	-	TRBJ1-2	-	CASSQEREGIGGYTF	TGTGCCAGCAGCCAAGAGAGGGAGGGGATAGGCGGCTACACCTTC
TRBV5-8	-	TRBJ1-5	-	CASSYGRGSNQPQHF	TGTGCCAGCAGCTATGGGAGGGGGAGCAATCAGCCCCAGCATTTT
TRBV6-1	TRBD1	TRBJ1-5	-	CASRSGGPQHF	TGTGCCAGCCGTTCAGGGGGGCCCCAGCATTTT
TRBV7-6	TRBD1	TRBJ2-5	-	CASSLIWDSTQETQYF	TGTGCCAGCAGCTTAATTTGGGACAGTACCCAAGAGACCCAGTACTTC
TRBV29-1	TRBD2	TRBJ2-4	-	CSVAGGGENIQYF	TGCAGCGTTGCGGGCGGGGGAGAAAACATTCAGTACTTC
TRBV27	TRBD1	TRBJ1-5	few	CASSLPTGVSYQPQHF	TGTGCCAGCAGTTTACCCACAGGGGTGTCTTATCAGCCCCAGCATTTT
TRBV18	-	TRBJ1-1	-	CASSPENEAFF	TGTGCCAGCTCACCGGAGAATGAAGCTTTCTTT
TRBV6-5	TRBD1	TRBJ1-2	-	CASSGTGGFEYGYTF	TGTGCCAGCAGCGGGACAGGGGGCTTCGAATATGGCTACACCTTC
TRBV7-9	TRBD1	TRBJ1-1	-	CASSPGTGNNRAFF	TGTGCCAGCAGCCCCGGGACAGGGAACAACCGGGCTTTCTTT
TRBV7-3	-	TRBJ2-3	-	CASSHGGPTDTQYF	TGTGCCAGCAGCCACGGTGGGCCCACAGATACGCAGTATTTT
TRBV25-1	TRBD2	TRBJ2-3	once	CASSPAGGGITDTQYF	TGTGCCAGCAGTCCCGCCGGGGGGGGGATCACAGATACGCAGTATTTT
TRBV18	TRBD1	TRBJ2-7	-	CASSSGTGPYEQYF	TGTGCCAGCTCATCGGGGACAGGGCCCTACGAGCAGTACTTC
TRBV7-8	-	TRBJ1-2	-	CASIQTPGVNYGYTF	TGTGCCAGCATCCAAACCCCCGGGGTGAACTATGGCTACACCTTC
TRBV7-3	TRBD1	TRBJ2-2	-	CASSPTRTGHTGELFF	TGTGCCAGCAGCCCTACCCGGACAGGGCACACCGGGGAGCTGTTTTTT
TRBV6-6	-	TRBJ1-4	-	CASSEQERKLFF	TGTGCCAGTTCAGAACAGGAAAGAAAACTGTTTTTT
TRBV5-4	TRBD1	TRBJ2-5	-	CASSLVLRWDREETQYF	TGTGCCAGCAGCTTGGTTTTACGATGGGACAGGGAGGAGACCCAGTACTTC
TRBV5-4	TRBD1	TRBJ1-6	-	CASSAGTGVLNSPLHF	TGTGCCAGCAGCGCCGGGACAGGGGTGTTGAATTCACCCCTCCACTTT
TRBV15	TRBD2	TRBJ2-3	once	CATVAGETDTQYF	TGTGCCACGGTAGCGGGGGAAACAGATACGCAGTATTTT
TRBV19	-	TRBJ2-6	-	CASSPRSSGANVLTF	TGTGCCAGTAGCCCTAGGTCATCTGGGGCCAACGTCCTGACTTTC
TRBV25-1	-	TRBJ1-6	once	CASRSRSSYNSPLHF	TGTGCCAGCAGATCACGGAGCTCCTATAATTCACCCCTCCACTTT
TRBV25-1	TRBD2	TRBJ2-2	-	CASSVPGGVNTGELFF	TGTGCCAGCAGTGTCCCCGGGGGGGTGAACACCGGGGAGCTGTTTTTT
TRBV19	TRBD1	TRBJ1-2	-	CASSTDRFQANYGYTF	TGTGCCAGTAGTACGGACAGGTTTCAAGCTAACTATGGCTACACCTTC
TRBV5-4	TRBD1	TRBJ1-1	many	CASSWGQGDTEAFF	TGTGCCAGCAGCTGGGGACAGGGGGACACTGAAGCTTTCTTT
TRBV2	-	TRBJ1-2	-	CATPSTANYGYTF	TGTGCCACCCCATCGACAGCGAACTATGGCTACACCTTC
TRBV6-5	-	TRBJ1-2	-	CASSYGGPSNYGYTF	TGTGCCAGCAGTTACGGAGGACCCTCCAACTATGGCTACACCTTC
TRBV2	TRBD1	TRBJ2-2	-	CASRRSGTGYTGELFF	TGTGCCAGCAGGAGATCCGGGACAGGGTACACCGGGGAGCTGTTTTTT
TRBV25-1	-	TRBJ1-3	-	CASSASGGSTIYF	TGTGCCAGCAGCGCGAGTGGAGGAAGCACCATATATTTT
TRBV9	-	TRBJ1-3	-	CASSVEGGAGNTIYF	TGTGCCAGCAGCGTAGAGGGTGGGGCGGGAAACACCATATATTTT
TRBV19	TRBD1	TRBJ2-7	-	CASGDAGTGSYEQYF	TGTGCCAGTGGAGATGCCGGGACAGGGTCCTACGAGCAGTACTTC
TRBV5-6	-	TRBJ1-1	-	CASSKVGKGHLEAFF	TGTGCCAGCAGCAAGGTCGGTAAGGGACATTTGGAGGCTTTCTTT
TRBV27	-	TRBJ1-1	-	CASAASRQNEAFF	TGTGCCAGTGCGGCCTCCCGACAGAATGAAGCTTTCTTT
TRBV5-8	-	TRBJ2-7	-	CASSLGRVPYEQYF	TGTGCCAGCAGCTTGGGGAGGGTCCCCTACGAGCAGTACTTC
TRBV7-9	-	TRBJ1-3	-	CASSLAPESGNTIYF	TGTGCCAGCAGCTTAGCCCCGGAGTCTGGAAACACCATATATTTT
TRBV2	TRBD2	TRBJ2-5	-	CASSELAGAQYF	TGTGCCAGCAGTGAACTTGCGGGGGCCCAGTACTTC